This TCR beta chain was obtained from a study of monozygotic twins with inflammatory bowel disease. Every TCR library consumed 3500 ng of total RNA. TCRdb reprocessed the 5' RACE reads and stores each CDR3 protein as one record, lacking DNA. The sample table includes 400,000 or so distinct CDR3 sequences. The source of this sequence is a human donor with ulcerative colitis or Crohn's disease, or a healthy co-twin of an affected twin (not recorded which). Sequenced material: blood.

The CDR3 sequence is CASSSLGSGELFF. This rearrangement joins TRBV7-2 to TRBJ2-2. Per the germline V gene, CDR1 is SGHTA and CDR2 is FQGNSA. The CDR3 covers 13 residues.